This TCR beta chain was profiled in a study of control samples from healthy donors and cancer patients. Profiling relied on immunoSEQ multiplex PCR, and the TCRdb table lists in-frame clones only, not all of them. The data hold around 70,000 clones, with around nine tenths observed a single time. This CDR3 is built from 15 residues. V lost 4 bases to trimming and J lost 2 bases; unmatched junction nucleotides: 2. The germline V gene has CDR1 LNHDA and CDR2 SQIVND (reference sequence). Source material: PBMCs. This clonotype was sampled from a woman aged 50 to 65 with colorectal cancer. V usage is TRBV19 and J usage is TRBJ2-6, with TRBD1 matching over 7 bases. CDR3 in DNA: TGTGCCAGTAGTACGACAGGGACTGGGGCCAACGTCCTGACTTTC. This codes for CASSTTGTGANVLTF. Looking up the rest from reference TRBV19 and TRBJ2-6 gives the full variable domain: DGGITQSPKYLFRKEGQNVTLSCEQNLNHDAMYWYRQDPGQGLRLIYYSQIVNDFQKGDIAEGYSVSREKKESFPLTVTSAQKNPTAFYLCASSTTGTGANVLTFGAGSRLTVL.